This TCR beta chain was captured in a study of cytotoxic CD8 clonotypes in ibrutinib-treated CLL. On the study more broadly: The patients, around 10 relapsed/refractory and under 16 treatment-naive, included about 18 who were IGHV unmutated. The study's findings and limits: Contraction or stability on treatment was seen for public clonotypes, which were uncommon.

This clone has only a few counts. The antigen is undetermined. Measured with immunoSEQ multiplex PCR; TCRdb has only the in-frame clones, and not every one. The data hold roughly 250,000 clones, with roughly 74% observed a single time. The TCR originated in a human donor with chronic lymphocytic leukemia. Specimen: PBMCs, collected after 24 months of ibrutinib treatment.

The CDR3 DNA is TGTGCCAGCAGCTTAATGGGCGGGGACAATGAGCAGTTCTTC. This sequence encodes CASSLMGGDNEQFF. The chain has TRBV7-3 and TRBJ2-1; the D gene is possibly TRBD2 (6 bases). The germline V gene has CDR1 SGHTA and CDR2 FQGTGA. Between the trimmed V and J ends, which lost 1 base and 5 bases, there was a span of 9 bases. This CDR3 comprises 14 residues.